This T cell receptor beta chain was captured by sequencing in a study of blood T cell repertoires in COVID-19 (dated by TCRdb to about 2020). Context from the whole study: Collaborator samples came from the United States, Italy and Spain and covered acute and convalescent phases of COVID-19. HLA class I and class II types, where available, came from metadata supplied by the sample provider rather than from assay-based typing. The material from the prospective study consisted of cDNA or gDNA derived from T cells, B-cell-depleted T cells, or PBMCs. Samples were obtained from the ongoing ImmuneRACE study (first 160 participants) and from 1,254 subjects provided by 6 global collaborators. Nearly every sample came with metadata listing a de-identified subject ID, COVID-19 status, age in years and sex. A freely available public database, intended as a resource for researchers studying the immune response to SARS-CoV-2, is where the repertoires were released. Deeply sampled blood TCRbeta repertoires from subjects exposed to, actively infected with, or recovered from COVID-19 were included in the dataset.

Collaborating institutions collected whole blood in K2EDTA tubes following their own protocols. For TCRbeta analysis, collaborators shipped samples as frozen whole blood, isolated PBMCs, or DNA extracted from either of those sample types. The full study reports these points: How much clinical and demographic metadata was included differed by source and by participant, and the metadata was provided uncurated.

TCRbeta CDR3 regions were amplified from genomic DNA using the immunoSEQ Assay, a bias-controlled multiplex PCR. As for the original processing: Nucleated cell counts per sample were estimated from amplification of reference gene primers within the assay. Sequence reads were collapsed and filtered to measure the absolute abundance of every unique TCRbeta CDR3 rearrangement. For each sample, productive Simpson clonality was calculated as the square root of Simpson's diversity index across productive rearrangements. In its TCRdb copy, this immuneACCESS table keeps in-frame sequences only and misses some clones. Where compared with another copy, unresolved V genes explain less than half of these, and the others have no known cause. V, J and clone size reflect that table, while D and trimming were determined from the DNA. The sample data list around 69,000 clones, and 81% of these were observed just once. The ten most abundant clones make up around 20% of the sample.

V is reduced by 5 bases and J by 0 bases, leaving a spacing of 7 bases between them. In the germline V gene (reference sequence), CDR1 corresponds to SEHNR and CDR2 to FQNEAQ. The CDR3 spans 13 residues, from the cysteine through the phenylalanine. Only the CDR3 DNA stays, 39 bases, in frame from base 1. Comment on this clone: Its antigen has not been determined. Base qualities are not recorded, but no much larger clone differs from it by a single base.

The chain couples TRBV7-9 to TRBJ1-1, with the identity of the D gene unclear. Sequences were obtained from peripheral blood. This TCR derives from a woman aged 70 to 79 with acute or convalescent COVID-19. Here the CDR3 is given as CASSLSMNTEAFF. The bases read TGTGCCAGCAGCCTTAGTATGAACACTGAAGCTTTCTTT.